This TCR beta chain was sequenced for a study of T-cell reconstitution after alpha-beta-depleted transplantation in children. Germline lookup yields CDR1 SGHRS and CDR2 YFSETQ. The CDR3 length is 15 residues. V dropped 4 bases and J dropped 6; count of bases not matched to a gene: 7. Researchers prepared the TCRbeta library using unique molecular identifiers, the study reports. TCRdb used MiXCR to reprocess the PCR reads, holding one entry per CDR3 protein. Seen here are about 500,000 distinct CDR3 sequences, around a third observed once, and the top ten hold approximately 2.3%. The source material was PBMCs from the stem cell graft donor, sampled from the stem cell graft. The receptor comes from a human donor who donated a stem cell graft to a child with aplastic anemia. This chain uses TRBV5-1 with TRBJ2-3; 11 bases map to TRBD2. For the CDR3, the DNA is TGCGCCAGCAGCAAACTAGCGGGAGAAGGGGATACGCAGTATTTT. Protein: CASSKLAGEGDTQYF. Together with reference TRBV5-1 and TRBJ2-3, the CDR3 gives the full variable domain: KAGVTQTPRYLIKTRGQQVTLSCSPISGHRSVSWYQQTPGQGLQFLFEYFSETQRNKGNFPGRFSGRQFSNSRSEMNVSTLELGDSALYLCASSKLAGEGDTQYFGPGTRLTVL.